This T cell receptor (beta chain) was identified during a study of T cell responses to AZD1222 COVID-19 vaccine (dated by TCRdb to the early 2020s). Regarding the study in general: TCR sequencing was performed for 230 to 250 trial participants, of whom around 210 were given two doses of AZD1222 and around 25 were given two doses of MenACWY control vaccine. Trial participants were enrolled by age into subgroups of 18-55, 56-69 and 70-plus years, and around 140, 26 and 57 TCR-sequenced participants, respectively, were included in these subgroups.

The CDR3 regions of human TCRbeta chains were analyzed by immunosequencing. As for how the authors treated the data: TCRs in the repertoires were compared against a reference library of SARS-CoV-2-specific TCRs that had been generated with the MIRA antigen-specificity platform. Breadth was defined as the fraction of unique TCRs that were SARS-CoV-2-associated, and depth was defined as the fraction of total T cells that were SARS-CoV-2-associated. Using the MIRA data, every spike-specific TCR was mapped to the spike region that the TCR reacted to and assigned to either a CD4 or a CD8 class. Log10-transformed breadth and depth values were compared by one-way ANOVA with Sidak's multiple comparisons tests. This immuneACCESS table, as held by TCRdb, lists in-frame sequences with V and J called but not all clones. Of the missing ones, under half trace to an unresolved V gene in checked studies; the others have no known cause. The V and J calls and clone size were taken over from that table, and D and trimming were inferred from the DNA. The sample includes over 85,000 clones, with 70% to 90% observed a single time. 15% of the sample is in the top ten clones.

CDR1 LNHDA and CDR2 SQIVND were looked up in the germline V gene (reference sequence). There are 12 amino acids in the CDR3, from cysteine to phenylalanine inclusive. Of all the DNA, just the CDR3 is kept, 36 bases in frame from base 1. V drops 7 bases and J drops 1 base, leaving 7 bases in between. In the case of this clone: This receptor's antigen is unknown. No base quality information exists; no much larger clone differs at one position.

Broader findings and caveats from the paper: A significant rise in spike-specific TCR breadth and depth was observed after two AZD1222 doses relative to day 0 and relative to MenACWY recipients. Because no day 14 peak-response samples were available, the repertoires could be characterized only after the peak T cell response. Vaccine-associated CD4 TCRs spanned the whole spike protein, with dominant responses in regions 160-218 and 743-854. Reportedly, almost half of the unique spike-specific TCRs recognized epitopes lying outside the regions that are mutated in the B.1.351 and B.1.1.7 variants. The 56-69-year group was small, and its depth increase did not reach significance, likely because of low power. Only five to seven AZD1222 recipients were SARS-CoV-2 seropositive at baseline, limiting conclusions about previously exposed vaccinees. Most participants were white British and females outnumbered males, and the authors suggested that clonal diversity may have been underestimated.

According to the study, the label for this sample's time point signals: about 28 days (+/-7) after the second vaccine dose. AZD1222 recipients whose second dose came at about 4 weeks and those whose second dose came at about 12 weeks were combined into one group, since spike-specific TCR depth and breadth did not differ between the two schedules. The vaccinee samples were drawn from two UK trials, COV001 and COV002, one of which was a single-blind randomized controlled phase 2/3 trial testing AZD1222 (ChAdOx1 nCoV-19) in healthy adults. For TCRbeta chain sequencing, PBMC samples were collected from trial participants at day 0 and at day 28 after the second dose.

The chain employs TRBV19 and TRBJ1-1; no D gene is confidently identified. The starting material was peripheral blood, obtained 28 days after the second AZD1222 dose. The TCR sequence derives from an adult who received the AZD1222 COVID-19 vaccine. The CDR3 protein sequence reads: CASIFGNTEAFF. In nucleotides, the sequence is TGTGCCAGTATTTTCGGGAACACTGAAGCTTTCTTT. With all but the CDR3 taken from the reference TRBV19 and TRBJ1-1 genes, the full variable domain is: DGGITQSPKYLFRKEGQNVTLSCEQNLNHDAMYWYRQDPGQGLRLIYYSQIVNDFQKGDIAEGYSVSREKKESFPLTVTSAQKNPTAFYLCASIFGNTEAFFGQGTRLTVV.